A single T cell receptor beta chain is shown here with its context. What it binds is unknown. These data come from a study of shared clonotypes between healthy human individuals. It was at deep level that the assay was run. Assay used: immunoSEQ multiplex PCR; TCRdb lists only in-frame clones, some missing. The repertoire holds about 2 million clones, just under 95% seen once, with 1% to 1.5% in the top ten. Points from the study as a whole: Sequencing depth was a factor that was expected to affect clonotype sharing among donors.

Germline V gene lookup returns CDR1 SQVTM and CDR2 ANQGSEA. V was trimmed by 6 bases and J by 4 bases, leaving 9 bases between them. The CDR3 length is 12 residues. In the naive CD8 group, cells lacked CD45RO and were positively selected for CCR7, so terminally differentiated effector memory CD45RA+ cells were left out. Sequencing used naive CD8+ T cells sorted from blood. The chain carries TRBV29-1 and TRBJ2-2; D not certain. The sequence came from a man aged 18-30 years in good health. CDR3: CSVLDGTGELFF. The CDR3, as DNA: TGCAGCGTCCTGGACGGCACCGGGGAGCTGTTTTTT.